A single sample gave rise to the 23 T cell receptor beta chains below, sequenced in a study of T cells after yellow fever vaccination. TCRdb re-called the 5' RACE reads with MiXCR, one entry per CDR3 protein. This sample has about 170,000 distinct CDR3 sequences, with approximately 11% found just once. The sequencing here drew on CD8+ T cells sorted from PBMCs, taken 15 days after the yellow fever booster vaccination. The origin of the receptors is a man in his late teens or twenties who received the YFV17D yellow fever vaccine.

This clonotype was found a few times. The chain recombines TRBV7-6 with TRBJ2-2; possible D gene TRBD1, 6 bases. The CDR3 has 14 amino acids. Germline lookup yields CDR1 SGHVS and CDR2 FNYEAQ. V lost 4 bases and J 5 bases, leaving 11 bases between the germline ends. In nucleotides, the CDR3 is TGTGCCAGCAGCTCCGCAGGGGAAACCGGGGAGCTGTTTTTT. This sequence encodes CASSSAGETGELFF.

This clonotype was counted only a few times. The chain employs TRBV27 and TRBJ2-1, with no clear D. V lost 7 bases and J lost 4, with 11 bases in between. From germline, CDR1 is MNHEY and CDR2 SMNVEV (reference sequence). This CDR3 region has 13 residues. CDR3 region: CASTPQGYNEQFF. CDR3 sequence (DNA): TGTGCCAGCACACCTCAAGGTTACAATGAGCAGTTCTTC.

This clonotype was picked up a small number of times. CDR3 bases: TGTGCCAGCAGATACGAAGGTGTGGGGATAAATGAGCAGTTCTTC. Its translation is CASRYEGVGINEQFF. The V call is TRBV6-2 or TRBV6-3, the J call TRBJ2-1; D unclear. The CDR3 consists of 15 residues. Germline CDR1 reads MNHEY; CDR2 reads SVGEGT. V lost 6 bases and J lost 7, with 19 bases in between.

A few counts support this clonotype. This chain uses TRBV3-1 with TRBJ1-4; D perhaps matches TRBD1 (6 bases). Germline V gives CDR1 LGHDT, CDR2 YNNKEL (reference sequence). V was cut by 1 base and J by 6 bases, with 12 bases left in between. The CDR3 runs to 15 residues. DNA for the CDR3: TGTGCCAGCAGCCAAGGCAGGGGATGGGATGAAAAACTGTTTTTT. It translates to CASSQGRGWDEKLFF.

This clonotype was observed a handful of times. The chain carries TRBV6-4 and TRBJ2-1; weak D call: TRBD2 (7 bases). Deletions cut 8 bases from V and 1 base from J, with 15 bases between. The CDR3 consists of 15 residues. CDR1 is MRHNA and CDR2 is SNTAGT in the germline V gene. CDR3 DNA sequence: TGTGCCAGCGCCGAGGGGGGGTGGTCCTACAATGAGCAGTTCTTC. Its translation is CASAEGGWSYNEQFF.

The chain links TRBV12-5 to TRBJ1-2, with no clear D. V lost 3 bases and J lost 6, with 11 bases in between. The germline gives CDR1 LGHNT, CDR2 FRNRAP. This CDR3 comprises 13 residues. The CDR3 sequence is CASGFGVLDGYTF. CDR3 DNA sequence: TGTGCTAGTGGTTTTGGGGTTCTCGATGGCTACACCTTC. The full variable domain, in which reference TRBV12-5 and TRBJ1-2 provide the parts outside the CDR3, is DARVTQTPRHKVTEMGQEVTMRCQPILGHNTVFWYRQTMMQGLELLAYFRNRAPLDDSGMPKDRFSAEMPDATLATLKIQPSEPRDSAVYFCASGFGVLDGYTFGSGTRLTVV.

This clonotype was counted ten times or more. The rearrangement uses TRBV6-2 or TRBV6-3 and TRBJ1-1; 8 nucleotides match TRBD1. With V trimmed by 4 bases and J by 5 bases, 21 bases remained unmatched. The CDR3 has 19 residues. Germline lookup yields CDR1 MNHEY and CDR2 SVGEGT. This CDR3 is CASSFTLYTGGLGRTEAFF. The DNA of the CDR3 is TGTGCCAGCAGTTTTACCCTCTATACAGGGGGACTTGGCCGGACTGAAGCTTTCTTT.

Only a few counts were recorded for this clonotype. The gene calls are TRBV20-1 and TRBJ1-4; D gene ambiguous. In germline, CDR1 is DFQATT, CDR2 SNEGSKA (reference sequence). V was clipped by 2 bases and J by 3 bases, with 13 bases between them. The CDR3 is 15 amino acids. CDR3 sequence reads: CSARPWTGANEKLFF. Written as DNA, the CDR3 is TGCAGTGCTAGACCCTGGACCGGGGCTAATGAAAAACTGTTTTTT.

The gene calls are TRBV12-3 or TRBV12-4 and TRBJ2-7, with TRBD2 matching over 7 bases. V gave up 7 bases and J gave up 0 bases; unmatched junction bases: 6. The CDR3 extends over 14 amino acids. The CDR3 bases are TGTGCCAGCACCGTCGGCGGGAGCTCCTACGAGCAGTACTTC. This gives the protein CASTVGGSSYEQYF.

The chain links TRBV20-1 to TRBJ2-7; tentative D call: TRBD2 (7 bases). The CDR3 is made up of 17 amino acids. V was shortened by 3 bases and J by 1 base, with 22 bases between the two germline ends. CDR1 is DFQATT, CDR2 SNEGSKA, per germline (reference sequence). CDR3 sequence: CSASVSQGGGWSYEQYF. CDR3 sequence (DNA): TGCAGTGCTAGCGTCTCCCAGGGAGGGGGGTGGTCCTACGAGCAGTACTTC.

The V and J genes are TRBV5-1 and TRBJ2-7; D possibly corresponds to TRBD2 (6 bases). CDR3 size: 13 residues. V was cut by 2 bases and J by 2 bases, with 8 bases left in between. The V gene's germline CDR1 is SGHRS and CDR2 YFSETQ. CDR3 nucleotide sequence: TGCGCCAGCAGCTTTGGGGAGGCCTACGAGCAGTACTTC. It translates to CASSFGEAYEQYF.

The V call is TRBV6-5, the J call TRBJ2-2; D is uncertain. The V gene's germline CDR1 is MNHEY and CDR2 SVGAGI. CDR3 length: 13 amino acids. The V end lost 0 bases, the J end lost 6 bases, and 5 bases lay between the germline ends. DNA for the CDR3: TGTGCCAGCAGTTACTCAGGGTCCGGGGAGCTGTTTTTT. It specifies CASSYSGSGELFF.

The chain uses TRBV27 and TRBJ2-7; D not resolved. V shed 1 base and J shed 2 bases, with 6 bases lying between them. Germline-derived CDR1 and CDR2 are MNHEY and SMNVEV (reference sequence). The CDR3 totals 13 residues. The CDR3 loop is CASSLYPPYEQYF. The CDR3, as DNA: TGTGCCAGCAGTTTATATCCGCCCTACGAGCAGTACTTC.

This chain joins TRBV10-3 and TRBJ2-1, with 11 bases lining up with TRBD2. The CDR3 loop spans 16 amino acids. Germline-derived CDR1 and CDR2 are ENHRY and SYGVKD. With V trimmed by 3 bases and J by 7 bases, 8 bases remained unmatched. CDR3 DNA: TGTGCCATCAGTGAAGGTAGCGGGGGGGCGGAAAATGAGCAGTTCTTC. Translation: CAISEGSGGAENEQFF.

This clonotype is judged medium-sized. The chain is built from TRBV28 and TRBJ2-1; 7 bases map to TRBD1. V shed 5 bases, J shed 5 bases, and the junction held 12 bases outside the gene matches. Looked up from germline, CDR1 is MDHEN and CDR2 is SYDVKM. CDR3 length equals 16 residues. CDR3 region: CASSPPRDSHNNEQFF. Here the CDR3 DNA reads TGTGCCAGCAGTCCGCCTCGGGACAGCCACAACAATGAGCAGTTCTTC.

The chain employs TRBV28 and TRBJ2-1; 10 bases agree with TRBD1. This CDR3 spans 15 amino acids. Germline lookup yields CDR1 MDHEN and CDR2 SYDVKM. V gave up 6 bases and J gave up 2 bases; unmatched junction bases: 4. The DNA for the CDR3 is TGTGCCAGCAGCACGGGACAGGGGCCCTACAATGAGCAGTTCTTC. This encodes CASSTGQGPYNEQFF.

The chain uses TRBV7-9 and TRBJ2-7; the D gene is possibly TRBD2 (5 bases). V lost 6 bases to trimming and J lost 3 bases, with 12 bases between them. The CDR3 is 13 amino acids. The germline gives CDR1 SEHNR, CDR2 FQNEAQ (reference sequence). CDR3 nucleotides: TGTGCCAGCAGTATACTAGAGAACTACGAGCAGTACTTC. Residues: CASSILENYEQYF.

The chain has TRBV6-1 and TRBJ1-2; D gene uncertain. The CDR3 covers 14 residues. V lost 10 bases, J lost 0 bases, and 15 bases lay in between. Germline-derived CDR1 and CDR2 are MNHNS and SASEGT. The CDR3 is CATSGRQSNYGYTF. The CDR3 bases are TGTGCCACCTCGGGGAGACAATCTAACTATGGCTACACCTTC.

This clonotype has only a few counts. The chain recombines TRBV2 with TRBJ2-7; a weak D match, TRBD2 (6 bases). Germline V gene data show CDR1 as SNHLY and CDR2 as FYNNEI. This CDR3 contains 15 residues. V lost 10 bases and J lost 2, with 21 bases in between. DNA for the CDR3: TGTGCCAAGGCGGTCTTCGGGGGTTCGGCCTACGAGCAGTACTTC. As protein: CAKAVFGGSAYEQYF.

This clonotype was observed a handful of times. The chain is built from TRBV2 and TRBJ1-2, with D hard to call. The germline V gene has CDR1 SNHLY and CDR2 FYNNEI. The V end was cut by 10 bases, the J end by 0 bases, with 15 bases between. The CDR3 extends over 14 amino acids. CDR3 in DNA: TGTGCCACAAAAATTCCCTCAGCTAACTATGGCTACACCTTC. It translates to CATKIPSANYGYTF.

This clonotype was counted a few times. The chain uses TRBV7-2 and TRBJ1-1; D uncertain. Germline values: CDR1 SGHTA, CDR2 FQGNSA. CDR3 length: 15 residues. V lost 5 bases and J lost 1, with 14 bases in between. The CDR3 nucleotides are TGTGCCAGCAGCGTACAGTTTGGAGAGAACACTGAAGCTTTCTTT. Its protein product is CASSVQFGENTEAFF.

This clonotype occurred many times. The chain combines TRBV6-2 or TRBV6-3 with TRBJ2-4; D gene uncertain. The CDR3 spans 14 residues. Trimming shortened V by 0 bases and J by 6 bases, and 9 bases separated the two germline ends. Germline V lookup: CDR1 MNHEY, CDR2 SVGEGT. The CDR3 sequence: CASSYSERVNIQYF. Written as DNA, the CDR3 is TGTGCCAGCAGTTACTCCGAAAGGGTAAACATTCAGTACTTC.

The rearrangement links TRBV5-6 to TRBJ2-7; 7 positions agree with TRBD1. The CDR3 spans 14 residues. The V segment lost 7 bases and the J segment 3 bases; nucleotides outside the gene matches: 10. Looked up from germline, CDR1 is SGHDT and CDR2 is YYEEEE. CDR3 bases: TGTGCCAGCTGCCAGACAGGGAACGGCTACGAGCAGTACGTC. Translation gives CASCQTGNGYEQYV.